Listed below are T cell receptor beta chains from one sample, sequenced in a study of T cells after yellow fever vaccination. In TCRdb, the 5' RACE reads were re-called with MiXCR into one record per CDR3 protein. Of 200,000 to 250,000 distinct CDR3 sequences detected, less than 9% appear once; the ten largest clones hold approximately 0.85%. The sequencing here drew on CD4+ T cells sorted from PBMCs, taken 15 days after the yellow fever booster vaccination. These receptor sequences come from a man younger than 45 who received the YFV17D yellow fever vaccine. Each CDR3 is given with its conserved first and last residue. D genes are given only for firm matches. Expanded clones are given a class, and other clones once, few, many or no size at all.

-	TRBJ1-5	few	TRBV20-1	CSASGPNQPQHF	TGCAGTGCTTCGGGCCCCAATCAGCCCCAGCATTTT
-	TRBJ2-5	few	TRBV18	CASSQRDETQYF	TGTGCCAGCTCACAACGGGATGAGACCCAGTACTTC
TRBD1	TRBJ1-4	few	TRBV20-1	CSARVPSGQGNEKLFF	TGCAGTGCTAGAGTTCCCTCGGGACAGGGGAATGAAAAACTGTTTTTT
-	TRBJ2-1	-	TRBV7-9	CASSLDQFF	TGTGCCAGCAGCTTAGACCAGTTCTTC
-	TRBJ2-4	many	TRBV15	CATSRPQDSGGKNIQYF	TGTGCCACCAGCAGACCACAGGACTCCGGGGGCAAAAACATTCAGTACTTC
TRBD2	TRBJ2-1	few	TRBV6-2/TRBV6-3	CASSTLAGEYNEQFF	TGTGCCAGCAGTACACTAGCGGGAGAGTACAATGAGCAGTTCTTC
TRBD1	TRBJ1-3	many	TRBV2	CASRGTVSGNTIYF	TGTGCCAGCAGAGGGACAGTCTCTGGAAACACCATATATTTT
-	TRBJ2-2	many	TRBV18	CASSPRAGELFF	TGTGCCAGCAGCCCCCGGGCCGGGGAGCTGTTTTTT
TRBD2	TRBJ2-3	many	TRBV7-2	CASSPAGGPTDTQYF	TGTGCCAGCAGCCCCGCGGGAGGGCCCACAGATACGCAGTATTTT
-	TRBJ2-4	many	TRBV7-2	CASSLDPAKNIQYF	TGTGCCAGCAGCTTAGACCCAGCCAAAAACATTCAGTACTTC
-	TRBJ1-2	-	TRBV19	CASSPTETYGYTF	TGTGCCAGTAGTCCAACTGAAACCTATGGCTACACCTTC
-	TRBJ2-5	-	TRBV11-2	CASSPRQQETQYF	TGTGCCAGCTCACCACGACAACAAGAGACCCAGTACTTC
-	TRBJ2-5	many	TRBV6-5	CASSSGQLGTQYF	TGTGCCAGCAGCTCCGGCCAACTGGGGACCCAGTACTTC
-	TRBJ1-6	-	TRBV7-6	CASSLRAGFGRNSPLHF	TGTGCCAGCAGCTTGAGGGCAGGGTTCGGTCGGAATTCACCCCTCCACTTT
-	TRBJ1-4	many	TRBV20-1	CSASGTTNEKLFF	TGCAGTGCTAGTGGTACAACTAATGAAAAACTGTTTTTT
TRBD1	TRBJ2-2	many	TRBV12-5	CASGLDRGGTGELFF	TGTGCTAGTGGTTTAGACAGGGGAGGCACCGGGGAGCTGTTTTTT
-	TRBJ2-5	few	TRBV7-8	CASSQITREETQYF	TGTGCCAGCAGCCAAATTACAAGGGAAGAGACCCAGTACTTC
TRBD2	TRBJ2-5	few	TRBV11-2	CASSSLITSGRNGETQYF	TGTGCCAGCAGCTCGCTGATTACTAGCGGGAGGAACGGAGAGACCCAGTACTTC
TRBD2	TRBJ2-3	many	TRBV7-2	CASSSGTSGPPTDTQYF	TGTGCCAGCTCCTCCGGGACTAGCGGCCCCCCCACAGATACGCAGTATTTT
TRBD2	TRBJ2-1	few	TRBV7-9	CASLTSGRRSNEQFF	TGTGCCAGCCTGACGAGCGGGAGGAGAAGCAATGAGCAGTTCTTC
-	TRBJ1-2	-	TRBV20-1	CSASDGNYGYTF	TGCAGTGCTAGTGATGGGAACTATGGCTACACCTTC
-	TRBJ1-6	many	TRBV5-1	CASSLGQGFASPLHF	TGCGCCAGCAGCTTAGGCCAGGGATTCGCTTCACCCCTCCACTTT
TRBD2	TRBJ2-1	few	TRBV5-4	CASSLGRLAGGDEQFF	TGTGCCAGCAGCTTGGGGAGACTAGCGGGGGGGGATGAGCAGTTCTTC
-	TRBJ1-5	few	TRBV19	CASSISDPRINQPQHF	TGTGCCAGTAGTATATCGGACCCCCGGATCAATCAGCCCCAGCATTTT
-	TRBJ2-7	-	TRBV7-2	CASSPRLLYEQYF	TGTGCCAGCAGCCCCCGACTTCTCTACGAGCAGTACTTC
-	TRBJ2-7	-	TRBV7-2	CASSLASTPPAHEQYF	TGTGCCAGCAGCTTAGCGTCGACCCCCCCAGCACACGAGCAGTACTTC
-	TRBJ2-7	few	TRBV7-9	CASSLSGDHYEQYF	TGTGCCAGCAGCTTGTCAGGTGACCACTACGAGCAGTACTTC
TRBD1	TRBJ2-7	-	TRBV20-1	CSARGDRVYEQYF	TGCAGTGCAAGAGGGGACAGGGTCTACGAGCAGTACTTC
TRBD2	TRBJ2-3	-	TRBV4-1	CASSQTPSGRDADTQYF	TGCGCCAGCAGCCAAACCCCAAGCGGGAGGGATGCAGATACGCAGTATTTT
-	TRBJ2-6	many	TRBV28	CASRFSGANVLTF	TGTGCCAGCAGATTCTCTGGGGCCAACGTCCTGACTTTC
-	TRBJ2-1	many	TRBV15	CATSRLPLVEQFF	TGTGCCACCAGCAGGCTCCCTTTGGTTGAGCAGTTCTTC
-	TRBJ2-1	few	TRBV5-1	CASHLGGPTYNEQFF	TGCGCCAGCCATCTCGGGGGACCAACCTACAATGAGCAGTTCTTC
-	TRBJ2-1	-	TRBV7-8	CASSQPGVEQFF	TGTGCCAGCAGCCAACCCGGGGTAGAGCAGTTCTTC
-	TRBJ2-1	few	TRBV9	CASSVAVSNYNEQFF	TGTGCCAGCAGCGTAGCGGTTAGCAACTACAATGAGCAGTTCTTC
-	TRBJ2-4	many	TRBV7-8	CASSLVDSRIQYF	TGTGCCAGCAGCTTGGTGGACAGCAGAATTCAGTACTTC
-	TRBJ1-6	-	TRBV7-2	CASSSGSYNSPLHF	TGTGCCAGCAGCTCGGGCTCCTATAATTCACCCCTCCACTTT
-	TRBJ1-1	-	TRBV5-1	CASSRDGEAFF	TGCGCCAGCAGCCGGGACGGTGAAGCTTTCTTT
-	TRBJ2-1	few	TRBV5-8	CASSRSGTPYNEQFF	TGTGCCAGCAGCAGATCCGGGACTCCCTACAATGAGCAGTTCTTC
TRBD2	TRBJ2-3	-	TRBV7-8	CASSYAVGLADTDTQYF	TGTGCCAGCAGCTACGCCGTGGGACTAGCAGACACAGATACGCAGTATTTT
-	TRBJ2-2	many	TRBV20-1	CSAGNTGELFF	TGCAGTGCTGGCAACACCGGGGAGCTGTTTTTT
-	TRBJ2-1	many	TRBV5-1	CASSPGVNEQFF	TGCGCCAGCAGCCCGGGGGTTAATGAGCAGTTCTTC
-	TRBJ2-3	many	TRBV5-1	CASSLVVARPSTDTQYF	TGCGCCAGCAGCTTGGTGGTAGCGAGGCCTAGCACAGATACGCAGTATTTT
-	TRBJ1-2	-	TRBV12-3/TRBV12-4	CASRDMKGSYGYTF	TGTGCCAGCAGAGACATGAAGGGGTCCTATGGCTACACCTTC
-	TRBJ1-5	-	TRBV5-5	CASSLAGARDNQPQHF	TGTGCCAGCAGCTTAGCAGGGGCCCGTGATAATCAGCCCCAGCATTTT
TRBD1	TRBJ2-7	many	TRBV5-1	CASSLEDRAVNEQYF	TGCGCCAGCAGCTTGGAGGACAGGGCTGTCAACGAGCAGTACTTC
-	TRBJ2-3	-	TRBV7-2	CASTLRWGGGTDTQYF	TGTGCCAGCACCCTGCGCTGGGGAGGAGGCACAGATACGCAGTATTTT
TRBD2	TRBJ2-7	-	TRBV6-1	CASTAGTRGNEQYF	TGTGCCAGCACTGCCGGGACTAGAGGAAACGAGCAGTACTTC
-	TRBJ2-2	few	TRBV23-1	CASSQSGNTGELFF	TGCGCCAGCAGTCAATCGGGGAACACCGGGGAGCTGTTTTTT
TRBD2	TRBJ2-1	many	TRBV24-1	CATSDPGSGAYNEQFF	TGTGCCACCAGTGATCCTGGTAGCGGGGCCTACAATGAGCAGTTCTTC
-	TRBJ1-1	-	TRBV10-1	CASSESRGAEAFF	TGCGCCAGCAGTGAGTCCAGGGGCGCTGAAGCTTTCTTT
TRBD1	TRBJ2-7	-	TRBV6-2/TRBV6-3	CASSKTATGGGYEQYF	TGTGCCAGCAGCAAAACGGCGACAGGGGGCGGGTACGAGCAGTACTTC